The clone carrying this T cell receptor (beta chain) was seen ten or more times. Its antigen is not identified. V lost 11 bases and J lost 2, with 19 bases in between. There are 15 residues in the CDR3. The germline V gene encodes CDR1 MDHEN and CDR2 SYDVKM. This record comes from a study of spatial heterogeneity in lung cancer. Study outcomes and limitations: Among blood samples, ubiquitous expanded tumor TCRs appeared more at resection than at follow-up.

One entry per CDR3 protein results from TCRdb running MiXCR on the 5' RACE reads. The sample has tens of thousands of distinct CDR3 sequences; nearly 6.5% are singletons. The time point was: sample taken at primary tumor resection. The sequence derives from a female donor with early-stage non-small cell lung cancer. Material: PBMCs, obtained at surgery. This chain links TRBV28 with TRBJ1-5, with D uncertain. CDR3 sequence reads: CAGVAASEGNQPQHF. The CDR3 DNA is TGTGCCGGAGTTGCGGCCTCCGAAGGCAATCAGCCCCAGCATTTT.